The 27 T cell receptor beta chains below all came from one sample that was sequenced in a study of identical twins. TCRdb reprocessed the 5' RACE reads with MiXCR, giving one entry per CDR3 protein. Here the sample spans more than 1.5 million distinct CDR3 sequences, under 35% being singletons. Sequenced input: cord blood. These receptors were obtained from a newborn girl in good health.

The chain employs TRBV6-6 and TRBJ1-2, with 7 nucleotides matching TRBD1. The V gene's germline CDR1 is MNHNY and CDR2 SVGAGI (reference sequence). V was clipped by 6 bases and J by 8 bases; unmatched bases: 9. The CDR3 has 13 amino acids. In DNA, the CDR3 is TGTGCCAGCAGAACCGACAGGGTATCGGGCTACACCTTC. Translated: CASRTDRVSGYTF.

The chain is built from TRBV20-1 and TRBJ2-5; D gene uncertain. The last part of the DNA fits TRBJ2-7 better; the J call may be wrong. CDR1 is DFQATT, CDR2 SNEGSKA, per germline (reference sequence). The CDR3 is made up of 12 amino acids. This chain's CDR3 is CSARPVPGEQYF. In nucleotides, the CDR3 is TGCAGTGCTAGACCTGTCCCCGGCGAGCAGTACTTC.

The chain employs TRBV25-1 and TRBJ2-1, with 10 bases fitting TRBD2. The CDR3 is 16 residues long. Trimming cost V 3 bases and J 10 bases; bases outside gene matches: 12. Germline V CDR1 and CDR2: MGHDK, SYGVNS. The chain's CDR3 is CASSDSGPSGRGEQFF. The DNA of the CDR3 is TGTGCCAGCAGTGACTCAGGGCCCAGCGGGAGGGGAGAGCAGTTCTTC.

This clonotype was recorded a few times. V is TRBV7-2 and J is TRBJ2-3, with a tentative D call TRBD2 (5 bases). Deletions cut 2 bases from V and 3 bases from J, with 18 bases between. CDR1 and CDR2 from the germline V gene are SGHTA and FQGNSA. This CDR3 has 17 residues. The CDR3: CASSLWDATSETDTQYF. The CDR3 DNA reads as TGTGCCAGCAGCTTATGGGATGCCACTAGTGAGACAGATACGCAGTATTTT.

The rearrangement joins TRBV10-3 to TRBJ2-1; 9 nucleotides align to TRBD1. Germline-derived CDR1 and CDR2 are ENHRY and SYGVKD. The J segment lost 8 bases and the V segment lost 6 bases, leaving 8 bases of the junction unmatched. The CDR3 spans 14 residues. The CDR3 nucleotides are TGTGCCATCAGGCCCGGGACAGGGTTCGATGAGCAGTTCTTC. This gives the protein CAIRPGTGFDEQFF.

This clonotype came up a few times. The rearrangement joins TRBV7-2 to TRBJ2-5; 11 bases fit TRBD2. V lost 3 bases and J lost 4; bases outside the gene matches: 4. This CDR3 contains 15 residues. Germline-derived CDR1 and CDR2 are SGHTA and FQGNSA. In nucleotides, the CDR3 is TGTGCCAGCAGCTTGCCTAGCGGGAGGCGAGAGACCCAGTACTTC. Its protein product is CASSLPSGRRETQYF.

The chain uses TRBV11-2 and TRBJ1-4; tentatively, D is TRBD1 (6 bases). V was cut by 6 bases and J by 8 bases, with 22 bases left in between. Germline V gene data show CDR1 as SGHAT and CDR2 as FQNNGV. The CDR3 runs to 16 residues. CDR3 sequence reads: CASSPAGTFTKEKLFF. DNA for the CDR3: TGTGCCAGCAGTCCCGCGGGGACATTTACGAAGGAAAAACTGTTTTTT.

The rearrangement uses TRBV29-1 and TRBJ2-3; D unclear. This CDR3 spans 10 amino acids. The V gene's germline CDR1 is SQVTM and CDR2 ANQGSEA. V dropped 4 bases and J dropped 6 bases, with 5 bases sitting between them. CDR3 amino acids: CSVVYDTQYF. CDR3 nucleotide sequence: TGCAGCGTTGTTTACGATACGCAGTATTTT.

CDR3 coding DNA: TGCGCCAGCCGGGACAGGGGGGGGTACGAGCAGTACTTC. Translated, it gives CASRDRGGYEQYF. The chain uses TRBV5-1 and TRBJ2-7, with 11 bases that match TRBD1. Losses at the gene ends were 7 bases for V and 4 bases for J; bases not matched to a gene: 4. Germline V gene data show CDR1 as SGHRS and CDR2 as YFSETQ. The CDR3 extends over 13 amino acids.

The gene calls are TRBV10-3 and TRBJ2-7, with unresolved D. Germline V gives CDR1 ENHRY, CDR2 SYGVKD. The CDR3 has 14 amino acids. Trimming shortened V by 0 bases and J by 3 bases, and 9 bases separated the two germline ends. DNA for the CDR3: TGTGCCATCAGTGAGTCGAGCAGGATCTACGAGCAGTACTTC. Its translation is CAISESSRIYEQYF.

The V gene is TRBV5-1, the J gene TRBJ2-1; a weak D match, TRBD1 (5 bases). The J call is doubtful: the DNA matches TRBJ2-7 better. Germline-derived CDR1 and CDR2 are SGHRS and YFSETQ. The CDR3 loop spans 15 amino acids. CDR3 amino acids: CASSLDSPSYSEQYF. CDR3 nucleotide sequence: TGCGCCAGCAGCCTAGACAGCCCCTCCTACAGTGAGCAGTACTTC.

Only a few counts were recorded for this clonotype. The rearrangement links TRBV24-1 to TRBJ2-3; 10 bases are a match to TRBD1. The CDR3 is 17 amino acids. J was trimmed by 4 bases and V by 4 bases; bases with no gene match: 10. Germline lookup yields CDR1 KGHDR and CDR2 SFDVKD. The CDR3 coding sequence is TGTGCCACCAGTGACAAGACAGGGGGCAAAGGCGCAGATACGCAGTATTTT. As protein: CATSDKTGGKGADTQYF.

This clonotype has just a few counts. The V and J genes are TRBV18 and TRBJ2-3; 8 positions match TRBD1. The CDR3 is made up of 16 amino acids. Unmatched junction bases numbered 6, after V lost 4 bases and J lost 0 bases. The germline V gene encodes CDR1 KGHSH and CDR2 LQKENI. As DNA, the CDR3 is TGTGCCAGCTCACTGGTCCAGGGGGCTAGCACAGATACGCAGTATTTT. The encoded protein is CASSLVQGASTDTQYF.

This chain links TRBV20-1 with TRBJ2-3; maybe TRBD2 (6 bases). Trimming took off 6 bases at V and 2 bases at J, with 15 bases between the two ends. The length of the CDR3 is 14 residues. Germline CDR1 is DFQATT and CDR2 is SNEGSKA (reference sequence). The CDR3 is CSAKGGAITDTQYF. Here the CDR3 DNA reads TGCAGTGCCAAAGGCGGGGCGATCACAGATACGCAGTATTTT.

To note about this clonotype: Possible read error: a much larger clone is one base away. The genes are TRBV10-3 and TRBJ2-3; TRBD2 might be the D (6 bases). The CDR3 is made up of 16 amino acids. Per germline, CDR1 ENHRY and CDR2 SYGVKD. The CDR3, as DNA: TGTGCCATCAGTGACAACTTAGCGGTGGGCACAGTTACGCAGTATTTT. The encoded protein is CAISDNLAVGTVTQYF.

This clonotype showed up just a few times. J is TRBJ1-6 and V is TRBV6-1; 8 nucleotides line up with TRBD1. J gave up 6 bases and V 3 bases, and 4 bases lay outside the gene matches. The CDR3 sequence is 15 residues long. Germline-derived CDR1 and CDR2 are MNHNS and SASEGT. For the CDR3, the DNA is TGTGCCAGCAGTGAGCGGGACAGGACTAATTCACCCCTCCACTTT. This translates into CASSERDRTNSPLHF.

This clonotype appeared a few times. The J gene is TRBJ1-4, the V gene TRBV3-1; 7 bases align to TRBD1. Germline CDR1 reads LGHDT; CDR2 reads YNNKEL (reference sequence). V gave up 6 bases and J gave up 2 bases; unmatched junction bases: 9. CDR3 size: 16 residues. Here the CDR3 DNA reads TGTGCCAGCAGTACCGGACAGGCCGCTACTAATGAAAAACTGTTTTTT. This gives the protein CASSTGQAATNEKLFF.

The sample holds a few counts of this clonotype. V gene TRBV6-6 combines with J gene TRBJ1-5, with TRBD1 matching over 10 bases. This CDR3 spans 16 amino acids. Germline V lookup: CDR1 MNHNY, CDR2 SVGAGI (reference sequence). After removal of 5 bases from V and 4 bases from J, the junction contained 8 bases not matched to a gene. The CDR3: CASSTRTGGTNQPQHF. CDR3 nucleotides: TGTGCCAGCAGTACCCGGACAGGGGGTACAAATCAGCCCCAGCATTTT.

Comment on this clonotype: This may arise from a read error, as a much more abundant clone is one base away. CDR3 in amino acids: CATSRDLAYGYTF. CDR3 nucleotide sequence: TGTGCCACCAGCAGAGATCTAGCCTATGGCTACACCTTC. The rearrangement links TRBV15 to TRBJ1-2, with D unresolved. Trimming took 0 bases from V and 4 from J, leaving 6 bases between them. The CDR3 sequence is 13 residues long. CDR1 is LNHNV and CDR2 is YYDKDF in the germline V gene (reference sequence).

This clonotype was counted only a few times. In DNA, the CDR3 is TGTGCCAGCAGGTCTAGCGGGAGATCCTACGAGCAGTACTTC. It encodes CASRSSGRSYEQYF. The gene calls are TRBV27 and TRBJ2-7, with 10 bases fitting TRBD2. Germline CDR1 and CDR2: MNHEY and SMNVEV (reference sequence). The V and J ends lost 6 bases and 1 base, in that order; junction bases with no gene match: 3. The CDR3 covers 14 residues.

CDR3 protein: CASSYDLQGQYF. CDR3 nucleotides: TGTGCCAGCAGTTACGACTTGCAAGGGCAGTACTTC. The rearrangement uses TRBV6-6 and TRBJ2-1; D not certain. The J call may not be correct, given that the DNA end is closer to TRBJ2-7. The CDR3 contains 12 residues. CDR1 is MNHNY, CDR2 SVGAGI, per germline (reference sequence).

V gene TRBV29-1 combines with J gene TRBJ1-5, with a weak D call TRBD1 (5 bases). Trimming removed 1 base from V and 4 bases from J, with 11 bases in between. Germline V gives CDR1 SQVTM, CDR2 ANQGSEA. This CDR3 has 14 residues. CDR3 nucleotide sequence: TGCAGCGTTGAAGTGGGTGGGACGAATCAGCCCCAGCATTTT. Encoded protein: CSVEVGGTNQPQHF.

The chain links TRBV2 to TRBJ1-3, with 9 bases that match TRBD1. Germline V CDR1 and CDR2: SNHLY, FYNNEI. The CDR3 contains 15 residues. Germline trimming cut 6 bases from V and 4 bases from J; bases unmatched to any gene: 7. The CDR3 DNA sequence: TGTGCCAGCAGGAGGGACAGGGAGGACGGAAACACCATATATTTT. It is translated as CASRRDREDGNTIYF.

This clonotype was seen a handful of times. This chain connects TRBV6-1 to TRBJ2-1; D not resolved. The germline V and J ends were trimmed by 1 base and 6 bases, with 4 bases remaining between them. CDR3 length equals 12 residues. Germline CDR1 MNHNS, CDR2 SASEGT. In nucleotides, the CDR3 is TGTGCCAGCAGTGAAGTGGTCAATGAGCAGTTCTTC. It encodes CASSEVVNEQFF.

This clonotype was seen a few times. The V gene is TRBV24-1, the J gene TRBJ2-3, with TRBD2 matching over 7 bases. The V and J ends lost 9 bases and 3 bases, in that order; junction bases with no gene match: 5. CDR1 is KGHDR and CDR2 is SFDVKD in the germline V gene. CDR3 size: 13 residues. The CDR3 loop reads CATGTTGTDTQYF. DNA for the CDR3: TGTGCCACCGGGACTACGGGGACAGATACGCAGTATTTT.

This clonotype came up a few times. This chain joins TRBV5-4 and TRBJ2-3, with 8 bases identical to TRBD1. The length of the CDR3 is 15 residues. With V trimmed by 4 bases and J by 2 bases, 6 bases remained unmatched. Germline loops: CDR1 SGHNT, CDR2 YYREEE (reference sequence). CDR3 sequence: CASSAPGQATDTQYF. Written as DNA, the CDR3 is TGTGCCAGCAGCGCACCGGGACAGGCCACAGATACGCAGTATTTT.

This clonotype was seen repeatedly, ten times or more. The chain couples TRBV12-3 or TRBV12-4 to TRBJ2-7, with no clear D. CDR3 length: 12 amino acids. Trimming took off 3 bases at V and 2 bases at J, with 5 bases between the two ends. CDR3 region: CASSFDAYEQYF. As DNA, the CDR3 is TGTGCCAGCAGTTTTGATGCCTACGAGCAGTACTTC.